Sequencing of this TCR beta chain was carried out in a study of Tregs in tolerant kidney transplant recipients (dated by TCRdb to between 2018 and 2021). Background on the whole study: The study used TCRbeta sequencing to identify donor-specific regulatory T cells before combined kidney and bone marrow transplantation, then tracked those cells after transplant. In a few healthy controls, several methods of expanding Tregs specific for an allogeneic donor were compared by TCRbeta repertoire sequencing. Study-level results and caveats: Expanding Tregs with activated donor B cells appeared to identify the most biologically relevant and donor-specific TCRbeta repertoire. Because only a small number of patients were included, the study had limitations, and the results will need to be validated in larger populations as well as under other immunosuppression protocols. Biological reproducibility was not directly addressed, though technical replication error appeared minimal.

Of note for this clone: It has no known antigen specificity. No much larger clone exists at a distance of one base, and base qualities are not known.

Thawed PBMCs were FACS-sorted into unstimulated Tregs (CD4+CD25+CD127-), CD4+ non-Tregs (CD4+CD25-), CD4 cells and CD8 cells. Prior to Treg sorting, thawed PBMCs were rested overnight with about 200 IU/ml IL-2 at 37 degrees C. Healthy control blood came either as purchased buffy coats or from healthy volunteers. Healthy control blood was processed to PBMCs by Ficoll density gradient and cryopreserved, and patient PBMCs were collected before and after transplant. Genomic DNA was extracted from sorted cells with the QIAGEN DNeasy Blood and Tissue Kit for TCRbeta CDR3 sequencing. High-throughput TCRbeta CDR3 sequencing, which included PCR amplification with bias correction and internal controls, was done commercially through immunoSEQ. On the study's bioinformatics: Unique productive TCRbeta sequences were defined by CDR3 nucleotide sequence where primers matched, and otherwise by CDR3 amino acid sequence together with Vbeta and Jbeta genes. To correct for sorting error, sequences found in more than one sorted population at a frequency ratio of 2:1 or less were discarded, and the remaining shared sequences were assigned to the population with the higher frequency. Sequences were defined as donor-reactive when expanded at least 5-fold in CFSE-low cells versus unstimulated cells and present at a frequency of at least 0.01% in CFSE-low cells. Repertoire divergence was quantified by Jensen-Shannon divergence calculated from the top 100 TCRbeta sequences ranked by frequency. For samples with multiple sequencing runs, sorting error was corrected separately for each run before the runs were pooled. Imported from immuneACCESS, the table was reduced by TCRdb to in-frame sequences with V and J called. These copies leave out some clones; in studies compared against another copy, an unresolved V gene accounts for under half, and the cause of the remainder is not known. V, J and clone size were drawn from that table, and D and trimming were deduced from the DNA. A total of 35,000 to 55,000 clones appear in this sample, under 95% of them only once. The top ten hold around 0.7% of the sample.

A distance of 12 bases separates the germline ends of V and J, which lose 6 bases and 0 bases respectively. From the cysteine through the phenylalanine, the CDR3 covers 15 amino acids. Of all the DNA, just the CDR3 is kept, 45 bases in frame from base 1. CDR1 and CDR2, per the germline V gene, are MNHNS and SASEGT. The TCR was taken from a human donor in good health. Recombination linked TRBV6-1 to TRBJ2-1; TRBD2 could be the D gene, as 6 bases match. The sample taken for sequencing was Tregs from blood. CDR3 loop: CASSRAGSSYNEQFF. The DNA sequence is as follows: TGTGCCAGCAGCCGGGCGGGGAGCTCCTACAATGAGCAGTTCTTC.